The 26 T cell receptor beta chains below were found in one sample sequenced in a study of T-cell reconstitution after alpha-beta-depleted transplantation in children (dated by TCRdb to about 2016). Library prep was done by PCR. Sequenced using an Illumina HiSeq 2500. To normalize quantification of the TCRbeta repertoire, the TCR libraries were built with molecular barcoding that relied on unique molecular identifiers. The public reads were reanalyzed by TCRdb: fastp trimming at Q25, MiXCR alignment, in-frame beta chains only. Each CDR3 protein appears once, grouped with its most common genes and DNA. Within this sample are 670,000 or so distinct CDR3 sequences, with approximately 14% of them counted one time only. The ten largest clones represent 0.79% of the sample. This sample's treatment or condition label indicates: allogeneic hematopoietic cell transplantation with graft depleted of TCRalphabeta T cells and CD19 B cells.

The starting material was PBMCs, obtained before TCRalphabeta/CD19-depleted stem cell transplant. These receptors were collected from a girl aged 2 to 10 with congenital amegakaryocytic thrombocytopenia, due to receive a stem cell transplant.

This clonotype was detected a few times. The V and J genes are TRBV27 and TRBJ2-7; 8 bases are shared with TRBD2. Trimming took 3 bases from V and 0 from J; bases not matched to a gene: 4. CDR1 is MNHEY, CDR2 SMNVEV, per germline (reference sequence). The CDR3 sequence is 15 residues long. The CDR3 loop is CASSFTSGSSYEQYF. In DNA, the CDR3 is TGTGCCAGCAGTTTCACCAGCGGGAGCTCCTACGAGCAGTACTTC.

In its sample, this clonotype was seen many times. This chain uses TRBV20-1 with TRBJ2-3, with 7 positions matching TRBD1. The CDR3 sequence is 13 residues long. Germline V gene sequence: CDR1 DFQATT, CDR2 SNEGSKA (reference sequence). The V gene end was trimmed by 3 bases and the J gene end by 5 bases; junction bases not matched to a gene: 5. The CDR3 here is CSARTGKGDTQYF. The CDR3 nucleotides read TGCAGTGCTAGGACAGGGAAAGGAGATACGCAGTATTTT.

This chain uses TRBV6-2 or TRBV6-3 with TRBJ2-7; D unresolved. The CDR3 consists of 14 residues. Germline V gene sequence: CDR1 MNHEY, CDR2 SVGEGT. V gave up 0 bases and J gave up 2 bases, with 8 bases separating them. The DNA of the CDR3 is TGTGCCAGCAGTTACTCGAACCCTCCCTACGAGCAGTACTTC. Residues: CASSYSNPPYEQYF.

On this clonotype itself: It may be a read error: a sequence one base away is much more abundant. The chain combines TRBV11-2 with TRBJ2-7; D may correspond to TRBD1 or TRBD2 (5 bases each). The CDR3 covers 13 residues. Germline CDR1 is SGHAT and CDR2 is FQNNGV. Trimming shortened V by 5 bases and J by 3 bases, and 11 bases separated the two germline ends. Here the CDR3 reads CASSVGTGYEQYF. CDR3 coding DNA: TGTGCCAGCAGCGTGGGGACGGGCTACGAGCAGTACTTC.

This sequence joins TRBV11-2 and TRBJ2-7; no definite D call. Trimming took off 5 bases at V and 1 base at J, with 12 bases between the two ends. Germline V gene lookup returns CDR1 SGHAT and CDR2 FQNNGV. This CDR3 region has 14 residues. The CDR3 sequence is CASSQGGISYEQYF. CDR3 in DNA: TGTGCCAGCAGCCAAGGCGGTATTTCCTACGAGCAGTACTTC.

This clonotype was found a few times. The rearrangement joins TRBV29-1 to TRBJ1-1; no reliable D call. CDR1 SQVTM and CDR2 ANQGSEA come from the germline V gene. Trimming cost V 6 bases and J 0 bases, with 11 bases left between them. This CDR3 spans 13 amino acids. The DNA of the CDR3 is TGCAGCGTCCTCACGATGATGAACACTGAAGCTTTCTTT. It codes for CSVLTMMNTEAFF.

This clonotype has more than one count but fewer than ten. The V and J genes are TRBV15 and TRBJ1-2; 7 positions match TRBD1. This CDR3 contains 14 residues. Per germline, CDR1 LNHNV and CDR2 YYDKDF (reference sequence). The ends lost 5 bases at V and 2 bases at J; junction bases unmatched: 5. The CDR3 DNA reads as TGTGCCACCAGCGTAGGGGGCCCCAACTATGGCTACACCTTC. As protein: CATSVGGPNYGYTF.

This clonotype was counted many times. This chain uses TRBV29-1 with TRBJ2-7; D call uncertain. V shed 0 bases and J shed 0 bases, with 9 bases lying between them. The CDR3 is 14 amino acids. Germline CDR1 reads SQVTM; CDR2 reads ANQGSEA. CDR3 in DNA: TGCAGCGTTGAAGATAGTGACCACTCCTACGAGCAGTACTTC. It yields the protein CSVEDSDHSYEQYF.

This chain connects TRBV20-1 to TRBJ2-1; D is unclear. The CDR3 extends over 13 amino acids. The germline V and J ends were trimmed by 8 bases and 6 bases, with 17 bases remaining between them. Germline CDR1 DFQATT, CDR2 SNEGSKA (reference sequence). The CDR3 region is CSQPSQWGNEQFF. For the CDR3, the DNA is TGCAGTCAGCCGTCACAATGGGGCAATGAGCAGTTCTTC.

V is TRBV28 and J is TRBJ2-5; 11 bases line up with TRBD2. Germline CDR1 and CDR2: MDHEN and SYDVKM. This CDR3 spans 16 amino acids. Germline trimming cut 4 bases from V and 5 bases from J; bases unmatched to any gene: 9. CDR3 nucleotides: TGTGCCAGCAGTTCATATATAGCGGGAGGGCCCGAGACCCAGTACTTC. It translates to CASSSYIAGGPETQYF. Drawing the rest from reference TRBV28 and TRBJ2-5, the complete variable domain is DVKVTQSSRYLVKRTGEKVFLECVQDMDHENMFWYRQDPGLGLRLIYFSYDVKMKEKGDIPEGYSVSREKKERFSLILESASTNQTSMYLCASSSYIAGGPETQYFGPGTRLLVL.

This clonotype came up a few times. The chain joins TRBV5-5 to TRBJ1-5; no reliable D call. Germline V gives CDR1 SGHKS, CDR2 YYEKEE (reference sequence). V was cut by 0 bases and J by 7 bases, with 8 bases left in between. This CDR3 has 13 amino acids. The DNA for the CDR3 is TGTGCCAGCAGCTTGGGGGTCCAGCAGCCCCAGCATTTT. This gives the protein CASSLGVQQPQHF.

The chain is built from TRBV27 and TRBJ1-5; D remains ambiguous. The germline V and J ends were trimmed by 0 bases and 6 bases, with 12 bases remaining between them. CDR3 length equals 15 residues. The V gene's germline CDR1 is MNHEY and CDR2 SMNVEV (reference sequence). CDR3 amino acids: CASSLSAGSRQPQHF. The CDR3 nucleotides are TGTGCCAGCAGTTTATCAGCCGGGAGTCGTCAGCCCCAGCATTTT.

The J gene is TRBJ2-5, the V gene TRBV9; the D call may be TRBD1 or TRBD2 (6 bases each). CDR1 is SGDLS and CDR2 is YYNGEE in the germline V gene. Trimming shortened V by 1 base and J by 5 bases, and 12 bases separated the two germline ends. This CDR3 has 14 residues. CDR3: CASSVTGGQETQYF. The CDR3 DNA reads as TGTGCCAGCAGCGTAACCGGGGGCCAGGAGACCCAGTACTTC.

As to this clonotype: This probably arose from a read error, given a far larger clone one base away. J is TRBJ2-2 and V is TRBV27; D not resolved. The CDR3 totals 13 residues. CDR1 and CDR2 from the germline V gene are MNHEY and SMNVEV (reference sequence). The CDR3 DNA follows: TGTGCCAGCAGTTTCGCGAACACCCGGGAGCTGTTTTTT. As protein: CASSFANTRELFF.

This clonotype has ten or more counts. At one end the junction does not follow the germline gene, possibly because of a read error. The chain uses TRBV5-6 and TRBJ2-7; D call uncertain. The CDR3 extends over 15 amino acids. In germline, CDR1 is SGHDT, CDR2 YYEEEE. This CDR3 reads CASSPRMTIWSERYF. CDR3 bases: TGTGCCAGCAGCCCGCGCATGACAATCTGGTCAGAGCGGTACTTC.

This clonotype was found many times. The chain recombines TRBV4-2 with TRBJ2-1; D is unresolved. The CDR3 covers 13 residues. Germline values: CDR1 LGHNA, CDR2 YNFKEQ. Trimming removed 0 bases at V and 9 bases at J, with 9 bases between. The CDR3 region is CASSQDVSSEQFF. The CDR3 DNA reads TGTGCCAGCAGCCAAGATGTCTCTTCTGAGCAGTTCTTC.

This clonotype was observed many times. The chain couples TRBV10-3 to TRBJ1-2; D is unresolved. With 3 bases removed from V and 4 bases from J, the gap between germline ends came to 12 bases. Germline CDR1 ENHRY, CDR2 SYGVKD. The CDR3 has 14 amino acids. For the CDR3, the DNA is TGTGCCATCAGTGAAACCGGCGATCTCTATGGCTACACCTTC. As protein: CAISETGDLYGYTF.

This clonotype was found a few times. This chain links TRBV4-1 with TRBJ2-1; D is unresolved. The length of the CDR3 is 17 residues. V lost 1 base and J lost 7, with 20 bases in between. CDR1 MGHRA and CDR2 YSYEKL come from the germline V gene. CDR3 loop: CASSQGSVTGVRNEQFF. The CDR3, as DNA: TGCGCCAGCAGCCAAGGATCGGTTACTGGGGTTAGAAATGAGCAGTTCTTC.

J is TRBJ2-7 and V is TRBV28; the D gene is possibly TRBD2 (6 bases). Trimming cost V 5 bases and J 2 bases, with 19 bases left between them. Germline loops: CDR1 MDHEN, CDR2 SYDVKM. The length of the CDR3 is 16 residues. The CDR3 spells CASSLAGSGPAYEQYF. The CDR3 DNA follows: TGTGCCAGCAGTCTTGCCGGGAGCGGGCCTGCCTACGAGCAGTACTTC.

In its sample, this clonotype was seen a few times. The CDR3 DNA sequence: TGTGCCAGCAGCTTAATGACAGCGCCCTACGAGCAGTACTTC. Translated, it gives CASSLMTAPYEQYF. The chain joins TRBV5-5 to TRBJ2-7; a possible D gene is TRBD1 (5 bases). The CDR3 loop spans 14 amino acids. Trimming took 2 bases from V and 2 from J, leaving 11 bases between them. Germline lookup yields CDR1 SGHKS and CDR2 YYEKEE (reference sequence).

The chain employs TRBV29-1 and TRBJ2-1; 7 nucleotides match TRBD2. V dropped 8 bases and J dropped 1; count of bases not matched to a gene: 8. Germline CDR1 SQVTM, CDR2 ANQGSEA. This CDR3 contains 14 residues. CDR3 in amino acids: CSPPGGRSYNEQFF. The CDR3 DNA is TGCAGCCCACCCGGCGGGAGATCCTACAATGAGCAGTTCTTC.

This clonotype showed up many times. The chain carries TRBV20-1 and TRBJ2-5, with a possible D match to TRBD2 (6 bases). This CDR3 is built from 13 residues. Trimming shortened V by 0 bases and J by 7 bases, and 12 bases separated the two germline ends. The germline CDR1 and CDR2 sequences are DFQATT and SNEGSKA (reference sequence). The CDR3 DNA sequence: TGCAGTGCTAGAGAGGAGGGCCGGGTGACCCAGTACTTC. Its translation is CSAREEGRVTQYF.

The sample holds a few counts of this clonotype. The rearrangement links TRBV28 to TRBJ2-1; D possibly corresponds to TRBD2 (6 bases). Germline CDR1 reads MDHEN; CDR2 reads SYDVKM. The CDR3 length is 13 residues. Deletions cut 11 bases from V and 8 bases from J, with 19 bases between. CDR3 DNA: TGTGCCCCGCCCCCCCCGGGAGTGTATGAGCAGTTCTTC. This codes for CAPPPPGVYEQFF.

The sample holds many counts of this clonotype. This chain links TRBV5-1 with TRBJ2-1, with 11 positions matching TRBD2. The length of the CDR3 is 16 residues. The germline V gene has CDR1 SGHRS and CDR2 YFSETQ. V trimming: 4 bases; J trimming: 5 bases; junction bases outside the gene matches: 8. CDR3 bases: TGCGCCAGCAGCCCCAGGACTAGCGGGCCCAACAATGAGCAGTTCTTC. Translation gives CASSPRTSGPNNEQFF.

A few counts support this clonotype. The chain links TRBV10-3 to TRBJ2-5, with a weak D call TRBD1 (5 bases). CDR1 ENHRY and CDR2 SYGVKD come from the germline V gene. Trimming left V 6 bases short and J 5 bases short, with 19 bases between. The CDR3 contains 15 residues. The CDR3 DNA is TGTGCCATCAGCGACCCCCTAGGGGCTATGGAGACCCAGTACTTC. Translating it yields CAISDPLGAMETQYF.

The chain combines TRBV12-3 or TRBV12-4 with TRBJ1-2; no clear D gene. V lost 3 bases and J lost 4, with 9 bases in between. The CDR3 runs 13 residues. The CDR3 nucleotides are TGTGCCAGCAGTTTGACCGAAACCTATGGCTACACCTTC. Its translation is CASSLTETYGYTF.